One sample yielded the 26 T cell receptor beta chains listed below, sequenced in a study of identical twins. TCRdb passed the 5' RACE reads through MiXCR, listing each CDR3 protein once. This sample has hundreds of thousands of distinct CDR3 sequences, with around 8.6% found just once. These data also featured in a second study, about yellow fever vaccine responses in identical twins.

Sequences were obtained from PBMCs. These receptors were taken from a woman aged 18 to 35 in good health.

The chain employs TRBV28 and TRBJ1-6; D not resolved. Per germline, CDR1 MDHEN and CDR2 SYDVKM. V shed 4 bases and J shed 8 bases, with 9 bases lying between them. This CDR3 is built from 13 residues. The CDR3 region has the DNA TGTGCCAGCAGTTCCACCTGGGATTCACCCCTCCACTTT. As protein: CASSSTWDSPLHF.

This clonotype was recorded a few times. The genes are TRBV5-1 and TRBJ2-7; 10 bases are shared with TRBD1. The CDR3 contains 14 residues. V trimming: 0 bases; J trimming: 7 bases; junction bases outside the gene matches: 4. Germline CDR1 reads SGHRS; CDR2 reads YFSETQ. Here the CDR3 DNA reads TGCGCCAGCAGCTTGGTCGGGACAGGGGAAGAGCAGTACTTC. Amino acids: CASSLVGTGEEQYF.

The chain is built from TRBV7-8 and TRBJ2-2, with a tentative D call TRBD1 (6 bases). CDR1 and CDR2 from the germline V gene are SGHVS and FQNEAQ. V was trimmed by 5 bases and J by 6 bases, leaving 10 bases between them. The CDR3 extends over 13 amino acids. The CDR3: CASSNNRAGELFF. The CDR3 coding sequence is TGTGCCAGCAGCAACAACAGGGCCGGGGAGCTGTTTTTT.

The chain is built from TRBV24-1 and TRBJ2-2, with 14 bases matching TRBD2. Germline CDR1 is KGHDR and CDR2 is SFDVKD. The CDR3 length is 17 residues. V shed 2 bases, J shed 7 bases, and the junction held 5 bases outside the gene matches. Here the CDR3 DNA reads TGTGCCACCAGTGATTCCAGACTAGCGGGAGGGCACGGGGAGCTGTTTTTT. Translating gives CATSDSRLAGGHGELFF.

This clonotype was seen many times. The chain combines TRBV12-3 or TRBV12-4 with TRBJ1-6; 9 bases align to TRBD1. The J segment lost 9 bases and the V segment lost 4 bases, leaving 1 base of the junction unmatched. The CDR3 sequence is 13 residues long. The CDR3: CASSWDRASPLHF. The CDR3 DNA sequence: TGTGCCAGCAGTTGGGACAGGGCTTCACCCCTCCACTTT.

CDR3 sequence: CASSLNQRGTYEQYF. DNA for the CDR3: TGTGCCAGCAGCCTAAACCAGCGGGGCACCTACGAGCAGTACTTC. V gene TRBV3-1 combines with J gene TRBJ2-7; TRBD2 matches 7 bases. The V segment lost 4 bases and the J segment 2 bases; nucleotides outside the gene matches: 8. Germline lookup yields CDR1 LGHDT and CDR2 YNNKEL (reference sequence). CDR3 length: 15 residues.

The chain couples TRBV18 to TRBJ2-1; weak D call: TRBD2 (5 bases). Trimming shortened V by 3 bases and J by 2 bases, and 17 bases separated the two germline ends. The CDR3 runs 17 residues. Germline-derived CDR1 and CDR2 are KGHSH and LQKENI. As DNA, the CDR3 is TGTGCCAGCTCACCCGGCGGTCGGGGTGGCGCCTACAATGAGCAGTTCTTC. Translation gives CASSPGGRGGAYNEQFF.

This clonotype has a handful of counts. The chain recombines TRBV9 with TRBJ2-1, with 7 bases fitting TRBD2. Germline assignment: CDR1 SGDLS and CDR2 YYNGEE. The CDR3 is 15 amino acids. V lost 6 bases and J lost 0; bases outside the gene matches: 6. CDR3: CASTTPGGSYNEQFF. In DNA, the CDR3 is TGTGCCAGCACAACACCGGGGGGCTCCTACAATGAGCAGTTCTTC.

The chain combines TRBV7-9 with TRBJ2-7; D assignment may be TRBD1 or TRBD2 (5 bases each). There are 15 residues in the CDR3. The germline CDR1 and CDR2 sequences are SEHNR and FQNEAQ (reference sequence). The germline V and J ends were trimmed by 4 bases and 0 bases, with 13 bases remaining between them. CDR3 sequence: CASSSSLGVSYEQYF. DNA of the CDR3: TGTGCCAGCAGCTCCTCTTTGGGGGTCTCCTACGAGCAGTACTTC.

The rearrangement uses TRBV6-5 and TRBJ2-7; TRBD1 matches at 8 bases. With V trimmed by 2 bases and J by 5 bases, 14 bases remained unmatched. The CDR3 has 17 amino acids. The germline gives CDR1 MNHEY, CDR2 SVGAGI. The CDR3: CASSYGRKQGAFHEQYF. Here the CDR3 DNA reads TGTGCCAGCAGTTACGGGCGTAAGCAGGGGGCATTTCACGAGCAGTACTTC.

This chain uses TRBV9 with TRBJ2-1; 11 nucleotides align to TRBD2. The length of the CDR3 is 15 residues. J was trimmed by 4 bases and V by 0 bases; bases with no gene match: 0. The germline gives CDR1 SGDLS, CDR2 YYNGEE. The CDR3 protein is CASSVASGGYNEQFF. DNA of the CDR3: TGTGCCAGCAGCGTAGCTAGCGGGGGGTACAATGAGCAGTTCTTC.

This clonotype has only a few counts. V is TRBV20-1 and J is TRBJ2-7, with 10 bases identical to TRBD2. The CDR3 is 14 amino acids. Germline assignment: CDR1 DFQATT and CDR2 SNEGSKA (reference sequence). Losses at the gene ends were 4 bases for V and 2 bases for J; bases not matched to a gene: 5. This CDR3 reads CSANRLAGAYEQYF. CDR3 sequence (DNA): TGCAGTGCTAATCGGCTAGCGGGGGCCTACGAGCAGTACTTC.

In this sample, this clonotype turned up a few times. This sequence joins TRBV11-1 and TRBJ2-1, with TRBD2 matching 8 bases. The trim removed 3 bases at V and 0 bases at J, leaving 10 bases unmatched. The CDR3 is 18 residues long. CDR1 is SGHAT, CDR2 FQDESV, per germline (reference sequence). The CDR3 spells CASSLEASGWSSYNEQFF. CDR3 sequence (DNA): TGTGCCAGCAGCTTGGAGGCTAGCGGGTGGAGCTCCTACAATGAGCAGTTCTTC.

There are many counts of this clonotype. The V and J genes are TRBV12-3 or TRBV12-4 and TRBJ2-4; a weak D match, TRBD1 (6 bases). The CDR3 covers 12 residues. V lost 5 bases and J 5 bases, leaving 7 bases between the germline ends. CDR3 DNA: TGTGCCAGCAGTCAGGGGCAAAACATTCAGTACTTC. It translates to CASSQGQNIQYF.

This clonotype was counted only a few times. V usage is TRBV5-1 and J usage is TRBJ2-1; D unclear. The CDR3 extends over 14 amino acids. V was pared by 1 base and J by 6 bases, with 11 bases between. Germline loops: CDR1 SGHRS, CDR2 YFSETQ. The CDR3 here is CASSLTSAFNEQFF. DNA for the CDR3: TGCGCCAGCAGCTTGACTTCCGCGTTCAATGAGCAGTTCTTC.

The rearrangement joins TRBV20-1 to TRBJ2-7; 9 bases agree with TRBD2. This CDR3 is 15 amino acids long. Per germline, CDR1 DFQATT and CDR2 SNEGSKA (reference sequence). V shed 1 base and J 3 bases; nucleotides not matched to a gene: 7. The CDR3 region is CSARVPTSGNYEQYF. DNA of the CDR3: TGCAGTGCTAGAGTCCCGACTAGCGGAAACTACGAGCAGTACTTC.

A few counts support this clonotype. V is TRBV2 and J is TRBJ2-7; 7 positions match TRBD1. Germline V CDR1 and CDR2: SNHLY, FYNNEI. V lost 7 bases to trimming and J lost 2 bases; unmatched junction nucleotides: 8. The CDR3 totals 14 residues. CDR3 protein: CASIYGQGAYEQYF. The CDR3 nucleotides read TGTGCCAGCATATACGGGCAGGGGGCCTACGAGCAGTACTTC.

The chain combines TRBV11-3 with TRBJ2-1; 8 bases align to TRBD1. The CDR3 is 13 amino acids. From germline, CDR1 is SGHNT and CDR2 YENEEA. V lost 6 bases, J lost 6 bases, and 4 bases stayed unmatched. The CDR3 nucleotides are TGTGCCAGCAGTGGACAGGGTGGCAATGAGCAGTTCTTC. Its translation is CASSGQGGNEQFF.

This clonotype was detected only a few times. The V call is TRBV12-3 or TRBV12-4, the J call TRBJ2-5; 9 bases are shared with TRBD2. The CDR3 is made up of 15 amino acids. Trimming cost V 3 bases and J 1 base; bases outside gene matches: 3. The CDR3 protein is CASSFGGGVQETQYF. For the CDR3, the DNA is TGTGCCAGCAGTTTCGGCGGGGGGGTCCAAGAGACCCAGTACTTC.

This clonotype was seen a handful of times. J is TRBJ1-2 and V is TRBV5-5; D is unresolved. The V gene lost 1 base and the J gene lost 5 bases, with 6 bases spanning the gap. This CDR3 region has 12 residues. The germline V gene encodes CDR1 SGHKS and CDR2 YYEKEE (reference sequence). In DNA form, the CDR3 reads TGTGCCAGCAGCTTGCAAGCTTATGGCTACACCTTC. Translation: CASSLQAYGYTF.

This clonotype was observed at least ten times. The genes are TRBV12-3 or TRBV12-4 and TRBJ2-5; a possible D gene is TRBD2 (6 bases). The CDR3 is 17 residues long. Trimming pared 3 bases from V and 0 bases from J, leaving 17 bases between. This chain's CDR3 is CASSLRSGYSYQETQYF. The CDR3 DNA reads TGTGCCAGCAGTTTGAGGAGCGGGTACTCGTACCAAGAGACCCAGTACTTC.

The V and J genes are TRBV7-2 and TRBJ2-7; no clear D gene. Germline CDR1 and CDR2: SGHTA and FQGNSA. The CDR3 contains 13 residues. Trimming removed 2 bases from V and 3 bases from J, with 8 bases in between. The CDR3 loop reads CASSLRPLYEQYF. Here the CDR3 DNA reads TGTGCCAGCAGCTTACGACCGCTCTACGAGCAGTACTTC.

This clonotype was observed many times. V and J are TRBV6-2 or TRBV6-3 and TRBJ2-1, with 7 bases that match TRBD1. CDR1 and CDR2 (germline): MNHEY, SVGEGT. V lost 0 bases, J lost 8 bases, and 4 bases stayed unmatched. CDR3 size: 14 residues. The CDR3 is CASSYSGTVHEQFF. Here the CDR3 DNA reads TGTGCCAGCAGTTACTCTGGGACAGTCCATGAGCAGTTCTTC.

This clonotype has ten or more counts. The rearrangement joins TRBV5-1 to TRBJ2-5; 7 bases align to TRBD2. The V gene's germline CDR1 is SGHRS and CDR2 YFSETQ. V lost 7 bases, J lost 1 base, and 7 bases stayed unmatched. The CDR3 contains 14 residues. The CDR3 reads CASDPSGTQETQYF. The CDR3 nucleotides are TGCGCCAGCGACCCGAGCGGGACCCAAGAGACCCAGTACTTC.

This clonotype was seen a few times. The rearrangement uses TRBV12-3 or TRBV12-4 and TRBJ2-5; 14 nucleotides agree with TRBD2. V lost 9 bases, J lost 2 bases, and 5 bases stayed unmatched. This CDR3 is built from 15 residues. Written as DNA, the CDR3 is TGTGCCAGTCGTGGGACTAGCGGGGGTCAAGAGACCCAGTACTTC. Protein product: CASRGTSGGQETQYF.

The V call is TRBV4-2, the J call TRBJ2-2, with 8 bases lining up with TRBD2. The V gene end was trimmed by 0 bases and the J gene end by 2 bases; junction bases not matched to a gene: 8. Germline V gene data show CDR1 as LGHNA and CDR2 as YNFKEQ. This CDR3 contains 18 residues. CDR3: CASSQEKKAGANTGELFF. Here the CDR3 DNA reads TGTGCCAGCAGCCAAGAGAAGAAAGCGGGAGCCAACACCGGGGAGCTGTTTTTT.